Listed below are T cell receptor beta chains from one sample, sequenced in a study of T cell responses to AZD1222 COVID-19 vaccine. Produced via immunoSEQ multiplex PCR; TCRdb's table is partial and in-frame only. The profile shows about 80,000 clones, approximately 83% of them singletons. Specimen: peripheral blood, collected 28 days after the second AZD1222 dose. Receptors originate from an adult who received the AZD1222 COVID-19 vaccine. Each CDR3 is given with its conserved first and last residue. A D gene is named only where the DNA matches it firmly. Some rows mark clone size as missing; the rest say once, few, many or name a class of expanded clone.

.	TRBV10-3	.	TRBJ1-2	CAISWQGYGYTF	TGTGCCATCAGTTGGCAGGGGTATGGCTACACCTTC
.	TRBV25-1	once	TRBJ2-1	CASSELKTGSSYNEQFF	TGTGCCAGCAGTGAACTTAAGACAGGTAGCTCCTACAATGAGCAGTTCTTC
.	TRBV7-9	.	TRBJ2-7	CASSLEQVYEQYF	TGTGCCAGCAGCTTAGAACAGGTCTACGAGCAGTACTTC
.	TRBV7-3	.	TRBJ2-1	CASSVSTSNEQFF	TGTGCCAGCAGCGTATCGACTAGCAATGAGCAGTTCTTC
TRBD1	TRBV5-1	.	TRBJ1-6	CASSSGQGIPLHF	TGCGCCAGCAGCTCGGGACAGGGAATCCCCCTCCACTTT
.	TRBV12-3/TRBV12-4	.	TRBJ1-5	CASSFDSNQPQHF	TGTGCCAGCAGTTTTGATAGCAATCAGCCCCAGCATTTT
.	TRBV10-3	.	TRBJ1-4	CAISPDSSQNEKLFF	TGTGCCATCAGTCCGGACAGCTCACAGAATGAAAAACTGTTTTTT
.	TRBV11-2	.	TRBJ2-1	CASSLGTYNEQFF	TGTGCCAGCAGCTTAGGCACGTACAATGAGCAGTTCTTC
.	TRBV30	once	TRBJ2-4	CAWSLGGPRGKNIQYF	TGTGCCTGGAGTCTCGGAGGTCCCAGGGGCAAAAACATTCAGTACTTC
TRBD2	TRBV6-4	.	TRBJ2-3	CASSDSASGGATDTQYF	TGTGCCAGCAGTGACTCGGCTAGCGGGGGGGCCACAGATACGCAGTATTTT
.	TRBV5-1	few	TRBJ2-3	CASSGSTSTDTQYF	TGCGCCAGCAGCGGAAGTACAAGCACAGATACGCAGTATTTT
.	TRBV12-5	few	TRBJ2-5	CASASSGKETQYF	TGTGCTAGTGCGTCATCCGGGAAAGAGACCCAGTACTTC
.	TRBV19	.	TRBJ1-5	CASRETANQPQHF	TGTGCCAGTAGGGAGACAGCTAATCAGCCCCAGCATTTT
.	TRBV5-4	.	TRBJ2-7	CASSLGQRDTYEQYF	TGTGCCAGCAGCTTGGGACAACGGGACACCTACGAGCAGTACTTC
.	TRBV30	.	TRBJ2-7	CAWTAGDTGVYEQYF	TGTGCCTGGACCGCGGGGGACACGGGGGTGTACGAGCAGTACTTC
TRBD1	TRBV5-1	.	TRBJ2-7	CASSFSYRGSYEQYF	TGCGCCAGCAGCTTCTCCTACAGGGGCTCCTACGAGCAGTACTTC
TRBD1	TRBV9	.	TRBJ1-3	CASSVGRGSGNTIYF	TGTGCCAGCAGCGTTGGCAGGGGGTCGGGAAACACCATATATTTT
.	TRBV5-6	.	TRBJ1-2	CASSSAGGYGYTF	TGTGCCAGCAGCTCGGCGGGGGGCTATGGCTACACCTTC
TRBD1	TRBV19	.	TRBJ2-1	CASRLGTGANEQFF	TGTGCCAGTAGACTGGGGACAGGGGCTAATGAGCAGTTCTTC
.	TRBV19	once	TRBJ2-2	CASSFGQDITGELFF	TGTGCCAGTAGTTTTGGGCAGGATATTACCGGGGAGCTGTTTTTT
.	TRBV10-3	.	TRBJ1-1	CAISGQTDSNTEAFF	TGTGCCATCAGTGGACAGACTGATTCGAACACTGAAGCTTTCTTT
.	TRBV28	.	TRBJ1-1	CASSFLAANTEAFF	TGTGCCAGCAGTTTCCTGGCAGCGAACACTGAAGCTTTCTTT
.	TRBV5-6	.	TRBJ2-1	CASSIDSRFEQFF	TGTGCCAGCAGTATCGACAGCCGTTTTGAGCAGTTCTTC
.	TRBV19	.	TRBJ1-2	CASRPTGGGYTF	TGTGCCAGTAGGCCGACAGGAGGTGGCTACACCTTC
.	TRBV7-9	.	TRBJ1-5	CASSSWGGNQPQHF	TGTGCCAGCAGCTCATGGGGAGGCAATCAGCCCCAGCATTTT
.	TRBV14	.	TRBJ2-2	CASIGGGATTGELFF	TGTGCCAGCATCGGAGGGGGGGCGACCACCGGGGAGCTGTTTTTT
.	TRBV25-1	.	TRBJ2-1	CASSDEGLRANEEQFF	TGTGCCAGCAGTGACGAGGGGCTACGAGCTAATGAGGAGCAGTTCTTC
TRBD1	TRBV3-1/TRBV3-2	.	TRBJ1-1	CASSPTGGAAFF	TGTGCCAGCAGCCCGACAGGGGGCGCGGCTTTCTTT
.	TRBV29-1	.	TRBJ1-1	CSVQTYSYTEAFF	TGCAGCGTTCAAACCTACAGCTACACTGAAGCTTTCTTT
.	TRBV19	.	TRBJ1-4	CASRRITTNEKLFF	TGTGCCAGTAGACGGATAACAACTAATGAAAAACTGTTTTTT
.	TRBV14	.	TRBJ1-5	CASSLSERGPQHF	TGTGCCAGCAGCCTTTCGGAAAGGGGACCCCAGCATTTT
.	TRBV11-3	once	TRBJ2-1	CASSLESGTENEQFF	TGTGCCAGCAGCTTAGAATCCGGGACTGAGAATGAGCAGTTCTTC
TRBD1	TRBV9	.	TRBJ1-1	CASSVDGTGPQAFF	TGTGCCAGCAGCGTCGACGGGACAGGGCCCCAGGCTTTCTTT
.	TRBV28	once	TRBJ1-6	CASKPNREYNSPLHF	TGTGCCAGCAAACCTAACAGGGAGTATAATTCACCCCTCCACTTT
.	TRBV4-1	.	TRBJ2-1	CASSHNNNGEQFF	TGCGCCAGCAGCCACAACAACAATGGTGAGCAGTTCTTC
.	TRBV21-1	.	TRBJ1-5	CASSRQPRQGIQPQHF	TGTGCCAGCAGCAGGCAGCCGCGACAGGGAATTCAGCCCCAGCATTTT
.	TRBV7-2	.	TRBJ2-5	CASSLEWGGPETQYF	TGTGCCAGCAGCTTAGAGTGGGGGGGCCCCGAGACCCAGTACTTC
.	TRBV9	.	TRBJ1-6	CASSVDEGSYSPLHF	TGTGCCAGCAGCGTAGACGAGGGGTCCTATTCACCCCTCCACTTT
TRBD1	TRBV11-1	.	TRBJ2-5	CASSSLQGAEQETQYF	TGTGCCAGCAGCTCATTACAGGGGGCGGAGCAAGAGACCCAGTACTTC
.	TRBV13	.	TRBJ2-7	CASSQNSYEQYF	TGTGCCAGCAGCCAAAACTCCTACGAGCAGTACTTC
TRBD2	TRBV15	.	TRBJ2-1	CATSTFGGAYEQFF	TGTGCCACCAGCACTTTCGGGGGGGCGTATGAGCAGTTCTTC
.	TRBV18	.	TRBJ2-7	CASSPQQGEQYF	TGTGCCAGCTCACCTCAGCAGGGGGAGCAGTACTTC
TRBD1	TRBV6-1	.	TRBJ2-4	CASSEGQGYSVQYF	TGTGCCAGCAGTGAGGGACAGGGGTATTCGGTTCAGTACTTC
TRBD2	TRBV29-1	.	TRBJ2-5	CSSTPASGTTETQYF	TGCAGCTCGACCCCAGCTAGCGGGACCACGGAGACCCAGTACTTC
TRBD1	TRBV5-6	.	TRBJ2-1	CASSPDAGGRYNEQFF	TGTGCCAGCAGCCCGGACGCAGGGGGCCGGTACAATGAGCAGTTCTTC